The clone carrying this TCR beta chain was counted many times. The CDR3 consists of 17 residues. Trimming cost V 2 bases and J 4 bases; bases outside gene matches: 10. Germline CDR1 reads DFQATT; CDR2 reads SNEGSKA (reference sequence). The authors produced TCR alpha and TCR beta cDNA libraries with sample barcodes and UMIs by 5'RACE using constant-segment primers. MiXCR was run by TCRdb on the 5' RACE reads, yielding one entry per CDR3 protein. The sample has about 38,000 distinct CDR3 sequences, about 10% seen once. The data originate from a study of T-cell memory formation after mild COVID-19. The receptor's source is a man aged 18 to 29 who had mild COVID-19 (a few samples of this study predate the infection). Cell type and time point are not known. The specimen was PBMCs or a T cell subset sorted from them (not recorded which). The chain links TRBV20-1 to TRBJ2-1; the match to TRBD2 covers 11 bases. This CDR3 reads CSARSLAGDPRYNEQFF. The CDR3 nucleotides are TGCAGTGCTAGATCACTAGCGGGGGATCCACGTTACAATGAGCAGTTCTTC.